This TCR beta chain was recorded in a study of blood T cell repertoires in COVID-19. Study context: Both acute and convalescent COVID-19 samples were obtained from the United States, Italy and Spain. The cDNA or gDNA used as material had been derived from T cells, B-cell-depleted T cells, or PBMCs.

In the original workflow: How many nucleated cells were present was estimated from reference gene primer amplification. TCRdb's table, derived via immunoSEQ multiplex PCR, lists solely in-frame clones and lacks some. V and J calls plus clone size are reproduced from that table; the DNA served to infer D and trimming. The sample holds 150,000 to 200,000 clones, around 85% seen once. The CDR3 sequence is 15 residues long. Germline CDR1 is MDHEN and CDR2 is SYDVKM. V was clipped by 5 bases and J by 5 bases, with 18 bases between them. Sequencing was carried out using peripheral blood. This TCR derives from a middle-aged man with active or convalescent COVID-19. The J gene is TRBJ1-2, the V gene TRBV28; the D is unclear. The CDR3 region has the DNA TGTGCCAGCAGTCCTACCCCGGGGTCGTCATATGGCTACACCTTC. Encoded protein: CASSPTPGSSYGYTF.